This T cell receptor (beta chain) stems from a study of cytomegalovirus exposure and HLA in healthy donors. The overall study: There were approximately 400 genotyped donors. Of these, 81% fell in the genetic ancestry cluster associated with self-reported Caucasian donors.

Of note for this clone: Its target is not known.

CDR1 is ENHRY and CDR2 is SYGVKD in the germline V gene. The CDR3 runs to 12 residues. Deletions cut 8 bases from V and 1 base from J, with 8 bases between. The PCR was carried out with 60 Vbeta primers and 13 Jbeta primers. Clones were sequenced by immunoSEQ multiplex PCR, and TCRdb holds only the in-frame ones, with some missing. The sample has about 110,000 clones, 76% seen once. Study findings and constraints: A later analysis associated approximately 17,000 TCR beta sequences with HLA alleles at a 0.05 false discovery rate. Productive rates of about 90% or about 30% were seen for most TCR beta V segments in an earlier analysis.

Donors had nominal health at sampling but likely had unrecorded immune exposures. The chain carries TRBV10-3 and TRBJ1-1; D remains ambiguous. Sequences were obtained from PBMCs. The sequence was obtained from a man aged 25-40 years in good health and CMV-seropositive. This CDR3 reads CAIGRENTEAFF. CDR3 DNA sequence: TGTGCCATCGGCCGGGAGAACACTGAAGCTTTCTTT.